What follows describes a single TCR beta chain. These data belong to a study of blood T cell repertoires in COVID-19. Assay: immunoSEQ multiplex PCR; the TCRdb copy retains only in-frame clones and omits some. The sample contains around 100,000 clones, about 89% of which appear only once. Material: peripheral blood. The TCR originated in a man aged 40-55 years with acute or convalescent COVID-19.

The CDR3 loop reads CASSYSGQARGYTF. In DNA, the CDR3 is TGTGCCAGCAGTTACTCGGGACAGGCTCGGGGCTACACCTTC. This rearrangement joins TRBV6-5 to TRBJ1-2; TRBD1 matches at 8 bases. The CDR3 loop spans 14 amino acids. V shed 0 bases, J shed 8 bases, and the junction held 5 bases outside the gene matches. Germline V gives CDR1 MNHEY, CDR2 SVGAGI.